The present TCR beta chain was sequenced within a study of T cells in Graves' hyperthyroidism and ophthalmopathy. TCR beta CDR3 region amplification was performed from RNA transcripts. In the first-round RT-PCR of the TCR CDR3, the HTBI primer set was used. TCRdb passed the multiplex PCR reads through MiXCR, listing each CDR3 protein once. Here the sample spans a few hundred thousand distinct CDR3 sequences, 25% being singletons. This CDR3 has 16 amino acids. The germline V gene encodes CDR1 SEHNR and CDR2 FQNEAQ (reference sequence). The study's findings and limits: Most clonotypes expanded in the thyroid (above 0.001) were also present in blood. Stable hyperthyroidism and ophthalmopathy were separated using 13 V-J signatures.

Patients were excluded because of uncontrolled infection, other autoimmune disease, pregnancy or lactation. Isolation of PBMCs was performed on about 10 ml fresh peripheral blood. Of note for this clonotype: The antigen remains undetermined. Relative to the germline gene, one junction end is altered; a read error may explain this.

This TCR was recovered from a man aged 50 to 59 with Graves' hyperthyroidism. This chain uses TRBV7-9 with TRBJ2-5; 10 bases match TRBD2. Sequencing used blood. The CDR3 is CAGSRTSGGQQETQYF. The CDR3, as DNA: TGTGCCGGCAGCCGGACTAGCGGAGGGCAACAAGAGACCCAGTACTTC. Drawing the rest from reference TRBV7-9 and TRBJ2-5, the complete variable domain is DTGVSQNPRHKITKRGQNVTFRCDPISEHNRLYWYRQTLGQGPEFLTYFQNEAQLEKSRLLSDRFSAERPKGSFSTLEIQRTEQGDSAMYLCAGSRTSGGQQETQYFGPGTRLLVL.